The 21 T cell receptor beta chains in this list originate from one sample, sequenced in a study of blood T cell repertoires in COVID-19. Generated by immunoSEQ multiplex PCR, the TCRdb table keeps only in-frame clones and is missing some. The sample has a few hundred thousand clones, 80% seen once; the top ten hold roughly 6.7%. Sample: peripheral blood. All receptors come from a woman in her seventies with acute or convalescent COVID-19.

This clone was seen only a few times. The V call is TRBV10-3, the J call TRBJ1-5; 7 bases agree with TRBD1. Trimming took 11 bases from V and 4 from J; bases not matched to a gene: 8. This CDR3 has 13 residues. Germline V CDR1 and CDR2: ENHRY, SYGVKD. CDR3 DNA sequence: TGTGCCGTTACAGGGGATCGGAATCAGCCCCAGCATTTT. It encodes CAVTGDRNQPQHF.

The chain employs TRBV18 and TRBJ2-1; 9 bases align to TRBD2. V lost 1 base to trimming and J lost 5 bases; unmatched junction nucleotides: 3. Germline CDR1 is KGHSH and CDR2 is LQKENI. The CDR3 has 15 residues. The CDR3: CASSPLAGADNEQFF. The CDR3 DNA is TGTGCCAGCTCACCACTAGCGGGGGCGGACAATGAGCAGTTCTTC.

This CDR3 reads CASRRDRTDTEAFF. CDR3 nucleotide sequence: TGTGCCAGCAGACGGGACAGAACGGACACTGAAGCTTTCTTT. This sequence joins TRBV5-4 and TRBJ1-1, with 7 bases lining up with TRBD1. There are 14 residues in the CDR3. The ends lost 5 bases at V and 3 bases at J; junction bases unmatched: 7. Per germline, CDR1 SGHNT and CDR2 YYREEE (reference sequence).

The chain recombines TRBV2 with TRBJ1-5, with 8 positions matching TRBD1. The trim removed 7 bases at V and 11 bases at J, leaving 19 bases unmatched. CDR3 size: 16 residues. CDR1 SNHLY and CDR2 FYNNEI come from the germline V gene. The CDR3 loop is CASKDLRTGPSSAQHF. As DNA, the CDR3 is TGTGCCAGCAAGGATTTGAGGACAGGGCCCTCCAGCGCCCAGCATTTT.

The chain is built from TRBV4-1 and TRBJ2-7; 9 bases agree with TRBD2. V lost 3 bases, J lost 4 bases, and 7 bases stayed unmatched. Germline loops: CDR1 MGHRA, CDR2 YSYEKL. The CDR3 covers 15 residues. CDR3 sequence: CASSHSSGGSYEQYF. In DNA form, the CDR3 reads TGCGCCAGCAGCCATTCCAGCGGGGGGTCGTACGAGCAGTACTTC.

This chain links TRBV4-3 with TRBJ2-1; 8 bases line up with TRBD1. CDR3 length: 15 amino acids. Trimming took 6 bases from V and 2 from J; bases not matched to a gene: 6. Germline V CDR1 and CDR2: LGHNA, YSLEER. Written as DNA, the CDR3 is TGCGCCAGCAGGGCAGGGACAGGAGCCTACAATGAGCAGTTCTTC. It is translated as CASRAGTGAYNEQFF.

This chain uses TRBV10-1 with TRBJ2-1; 8 bases map to TRBD1. The CDR3 consists of 13 residues. The V gene end was trimmed by 3 bases and the J gene end by 7 bases; junction bases not matched to a gene: 2. From germline, CDR1 is WNHNN and CDR2 SYGVQD (reference sequence). Here the CDR3 reads CASSDGQGNEQFF. The CDR3 DNA follows: TGCGCCAGCAGTGACGGACAGGGAAATGAGCAGTTCTTC.

The CDR3 loop is CASSPDSKNQPQHF. In DNA form, the CDR3 reads TGCGCCAGCAGTCCCGACAGCAAGAATCAGCCCCAGCATTTT. V gene TRBV5-1 combines with J gene TRBJ1-5; possible D gene TRBD1, 5 bases. Germline loops: CDR1 SGHRS, CDR2 YFSETQ. V dropped 5 bases and J dropped 4 bases, with 13 bases sitting between them. There are 14 residues in the CDR3.

This clone came up once. This sequence joins TRBV5-6 and TRBJ2-5; D possibly corresponds to TRBD2 (7 bases). V lost 5 bases and J 4 bases, leaving 15 bases between the germline ends. The length of the CDR3 is 14 residues. Looked up from germline, CDR1 is SGHDT and CDR2 is YYEEEE. The CDR3 sequence: CASSYGLGGETQYF. Written as DNA, the CDR3 is TGTGCCAGCAGTTACGGACTAGGGGGAGAGACCCAGTACTTC. The full variable domain, with the rest looked up from reference TRBV5-6 and TRBJ2-5, is DAGVTQSPTHLIKTRGQQVTLRCSPKSGHDTVSWYQQALGQGPQFIFQYYEEEERQRGNFPDRFSGHQFPNYSSELNVNALLLGDSALYLCASSYGLGGETQYFGPGTRLLVL.

The chain recombines TRBV14 with TRBJ2-3, with a tentative D call TRBD2 (6 bases). The CDR3 covers 15 residues. Trimming removed 3 bases at V and 1 base at J, with 11 bases between. Germline CDR1 is SGHDN and CDR2 is FVKESK. The CDR3 DNA sequence: TGTGCCAGCAGCCAGAGGGGCGGGGGCACAGATACGCAGTATTTT. It encodes CASSQRGGGTDTQYF.

This chain uses TRBV24-1 with TRBJ2-1; TRBD1 might be the D (5 bases). The CDR3 loop spans 13 amino acids. CDR1 is KGHDR, CDR2 SFDVKD, per germline. Trimming left V 1 base short and J 7 bases short, with 7 bases between. CDR3 region: CATSDFAGNEQFF. As DNA, the CDR3 is TGTGCCACCAGTGATTTTGCAGGGAATGAGCAGTTCTTC.

This clone has just a few counts. The chain couples TRBV7-8 to TRBJ2-3, with D possibly matching TRBD1 (5 bases). The ends were cut back, 5 bases at V and 5 bases at J, with 11 bases in the middle. CDR3 size: 13 residues. CDR1 is SGHVS, CDR2 FQNEAQ, per germline. This CDR3 reads CASSKLQGDTQYF. The DNA for the CDR3 is TGTGCCAGCAGCAAACTCCAGGGAGATACGCAGTATTTT.

The rearrangement joins TRBV5-4 to TRBJ2-5, with 7 bases aligning to TRBD1. Germline lookup yields CDR1 SGHNT and CDR2 YYREEE (reference sequence). This CDR3 has 15 residues. V shed 3 bases and J 3 bases; nucleotides not matched to a gene: 8. CDR3 DNA: TGTGCCAGCAGCTACAGGGGAGAGGGAAAAGAGACCCAGTACTTC. Amino acids: CASSYRGEGKETQYF.

This clone was seen more than once but under ten times. The V gene is TRBV18, the J gene TRBJ2-7, with 8 bases that match TRBD2. After removal of 0 bases from V and 7 bases from J, the junction contained 8 bases not matched to a gene. CDR3 length equals 15 residues. Germline V gives CDR1 KGHSH, CDR2 LQKENI. The CDR3 DNA follows: TGTGCCAGCTCACCACCCCGGGGGGGCTTCTTTGAGCAGTACTTC. This gives the protein CASSPPRGGFFEQYF.

The chain carries TRBV5-1 and TRBJ2-2, with D uncertain. The V gene's germline CDR1 is SGHRS and CDR2 YFSETQ. The CDR3 has 16 amino acids. The V end was cut by 0 bases, the J end by 3 bases, with 12 bases between. The CDR3 loop reads CASSLARLADTGELFF. In DNA, the CDR3 is TGCGCCAGCAGCTTGGCACGGTTGGCGGACACCGGGGAGCTGTTTTTT. The variable domain in full, with the rest retrieved from reference TRBV5-1 and TRBJ2-2, is KAGVTQTPRYLIKTRGQQVTLSCSPISGHRSVSWYQQTPGQGLQFLFEYFSETQRNKGNFPGRFSGRQFSNSRSEMNVSTLELGDSALYLCASSLARLADTGELFFGEGSRLTVL.

This chain uses TRBV7-2 with TRBJ2-5; D may be TRBD2 (5 bases). Per the germline V gene, CDR1 is SGHTA and CDR2 is FQGNSA. CDR3 length: 15 amino acids. Trimming removed 8 bases at V and 4 bases at J, with 20 bases between. The CDR3 nucleotides read TGTGCCAGCCTAGCAGCGCTAGCCTGGCGAGAGACCCAGTACTTC. It codes for CASLAALAWRETQYF. Full variable domain (missing parts from reference TRBV7-2 and TRBJ2-5): GAGVSQSPSNKVTEKGKDVELRCDPISGHTALYWYRQSLGQGLEFLIYFQGNSAPDKSGLPSDRFSAERTGGSVSTLTIQRTQQEDSAVYLCASLAALAWRETQYFGPGTRLLVL.

CDR3 protein: CASSPQGSETQYF. The CDR3, as DNA: TGTGCCAGCAGTCCACAGGGTTCCGAGACCCAGTACTTC. The chain links TRBV2 to TRBJ2-5, with D tentatively TRBD1 (6 bases). CDR3 length: 13 residues. In germline, CDR1 is SNHLY, CDR2 FYNNEI. The germline V and J ends were trimmed by 5 bases and 5 bases, with 12 bases remaining between them.

The J gene is TRBJ2-1, the V gene TRBV10-3; D gene uncertain. Per the germline V gene, CDR1 is ENHRY and CDR2 is SYGVKD. Trimming removed 2 bases at V and 10 bases at J, with 6 bases between. The CDR3 is 11 residues long. The CDR3 here is CAISEVVEQFF. Written as DNA, the CDR3 is TGTGCCATCAGTGAGGTCGTCGAGCAGTTCTTC.

CDR3 DNA sequence: TGTGCCAGCAGCTTCGCGGACACAACTAATGAAAAACTGTTTTTT. Its protein is CASSFADTTNEKLFF. The V call is TRBV5-6, the J call TRBJ1-4; the D gene is possibly TRBD1 (5 bases). Trimming removed 2 bases at V and 0 bases at J, with 8 bases between. The CDR3 runs 15 residues. Germline V CDR1 and CDR2: SGHDT, YYEEEE.

V usage is TRBV5-1 and J usage is TRBJ1-4; D is uncertain. Germline V gene sequence: CDR1 SGHRS, CDR2 YFSETQ. V lost 0 bases and J lost 2, with 8 bases in between. There are 15 residues in the CDR3. CDR3: CASSLGGSTNEKLFF. As DNA, the CDR3 is TGCGCCAGCAGCTTGGGAGGCAGCACTAATGAAAAACTGTTTTTT.

This chain uses TRBV5-6 with TRBJ2-5; unclear D gene. CDR1 and CDR2 (germline): SGHDT, YYEEEE. The CDR3 is 13 amino acids. V lost 2 bases to trimming and J lost 1 base, with 6 bases between them. CDR3 DNA sequence: TGTGCCAGCAGCTTCGGTCCCCAAGAGACCCAGTACTTC. Its translation: CASSFGPQETQYF. The variable domain in full, completed from reference TRBV5-6 and TRBJ2-5, reads DAGVTQSPTHLIKTRGQQVTLRCSPKSGHDTVSWYQQALGQGPQFIFQYYEEEERQRGNFPDRFSGHQFPNYSSELNVNALLLGDSALYLCASSFGPQETQYFGPGTRLLVL.